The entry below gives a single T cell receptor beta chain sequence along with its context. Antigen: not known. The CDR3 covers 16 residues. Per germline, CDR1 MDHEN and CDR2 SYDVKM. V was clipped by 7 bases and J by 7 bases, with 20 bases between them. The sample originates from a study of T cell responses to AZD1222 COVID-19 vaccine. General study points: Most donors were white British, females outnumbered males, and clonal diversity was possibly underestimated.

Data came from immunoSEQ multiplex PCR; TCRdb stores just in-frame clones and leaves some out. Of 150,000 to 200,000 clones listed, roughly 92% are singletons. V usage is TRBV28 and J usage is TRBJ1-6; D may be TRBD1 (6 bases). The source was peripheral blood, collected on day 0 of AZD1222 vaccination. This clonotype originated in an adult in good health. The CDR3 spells CASILKGGGPNSPLHF. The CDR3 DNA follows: TGTGCCAGCATCCTTAAAGGGGGGGGGCCGAATTCACCCCTCCACTTT.